The 8 T cell receptor beta chains below come from one sample, sequenced in a study of cytomegalovirus exposure and HLA in healthy donors. Vbeta (60) and Jbeta (13) primers were used in the PCR. Produced via immunoSEQ multiplex PCR; TCRdb's table is partial and in-frame only. The table shows 150,000 to 200,000 clones, with 65% to 85% occurring only once. Sequenced sample: PBMCs. The receptors originated from a young man in good health and CMV-seronegative.

The chain carries TRBV7-2 and TRBJ2-4, with D perhaps TRBD1 (6 bases). The length of the CDR3 is 15 residues. Trimming pared 3 bases from V and 5 bases from J, leaving 14 bases between. Germline CDR1 is SGHTA and CDR2 is FQGNSA. The CDR3 sequence: CASSLSLGAQNIQYF. In nucleotides, the CDR3 is TGTGCCAGCAGCTTGTCCCTGGGGGCGCAAAACATTCAGTACTTC. Looking up the rest from reference TRBV7-2 and TRBJ2-4 gives the full variable domain: GAGVSQSPSNKVTEKGKDVELRCDPISGHTALYWYRQSLGQGLEFLIYFQGNSAPDKSGLPSDRFSAERTGGSVSTLTIQRTQQEDSAVYLCASSLSLGAQNIQYFGAGTRLSVL.

The V and J genes are TRBV9 and TRBJ2-3, with D tentatively TRBD2 (6 bases). CDR3 length: 16 amino acids. CDR1 and CDR2 from the germline V gene are SGDLS and YYNGEE. Trimming cost V 0 bases and J 1 base, with 12 bases left between them. The CDR3 is CASSVGELAGTDTQYF. DNA of the CDR3: TGTGCCAGCAGCGTAGGGGAACTAGCAGGCACAGATACGCAGTATTTT.

The rearrangement links TRBV10-3 to TRBJ1-3; D unclear. The ends were cut back, 8 bases at V and 0 bases at J, with 8 bases in the middle. Germline CDR1 is ENHRY and CDR2 is SYGVKD. There are 13 residues in the CDR3. CDR3 amino acids: CAIAQISGNTIYF. CDR3 sequence (DNA): TGTGCCATCGCACAGATCTCTGGAAACACCATATATTTT.

The V gene is TRBV7-2, the J gene TRBJ1-4; a weak D match, TRBD1 (6 bases). The CDR3 contains 16 residues. Deletions cut 1 base from V and 7 bases from J, with 16 bases between. Germline V gene lookup returns CDR1 SGHTA and CDR2 FQGNSA. The CDR3 bases are TGTGCCAGCAGCTTAGACCATACAGGGTTGGGTGAAAAACTGTTTTTT. Translated: CASSLDHTGLGEKLFF.

This chain joins TRBV6-5 and TRBJ1-2; the match to TRBD1 covers 8 bases. J lost 4 bases, V lost 5 bases, and 9 bases had no gene match. Germline V gene sequence: CDR1 MNHEY, CDR2 SVGAGI. The CDR3 loop spans 15 amino acids. CDR3 protein: CASSRARGLSYGYTF. CDR3 DNA: TGTGCCAGCAGTAGGGCCAGGGGGCTGAGCTATGGCTACACCTTC.

A remark on this clone: Additional DNA sequences in this sample encode the identical CDR3. The gene calls are TRBV2 and TRBJ1-5; TRBD1 matches at 8 bases. J was trimmed by 2 bases and V by 4 bases; bases with no gene match: 4. The CDR3 is 15 residues long. Germline V lookup: CDR1 SNHLY, CDR2 FYNNEI. For the CDR3, the DNA is TGTGCCAGCAGTGTAGCAGGGGGCGGCAATCAGCCCCAGCATTTT. Amino acids: CASSVAGGGNQPQHF.

Only a few counts were recorded for this clone. The chain joins TRBV4-3 to TRBJ2-7, with D possibly TRBD1 on 6 matching bases. Germline loops: CDR1 LGHNA, CDR2 YSLEER. This CDR3 contains 13 residues. Trimming took off 1 base at V and 6 bases at J, with 10 bases between the two ends. The CDR3 region is CASSQATGLEQYF. In DNA form, the CDR3 reads TGCGCCAGCAGCCAAGCTACAGGGCTCGAGCAGTACTTC.

V gene TRBV29-1 combines with J gene TRBJ2-1, with a tentative D call TRBD1 (5 bases). CDR3 size: 14 residues. Trimming pared 6 bases from V and 0 bases from J, leaving 12 bases between. CDR1 SQVTM and CDR2 ANQGSEA come from the germline V gene. Written as DNA, the CDR3 is TGCAGCGTACACCACAGGAGCTCCTACAATGAGCAGTTCTTC. Translating gives CSVHHRSSYNEQFF.